This TCR beta chain stems from a study of blood T cell repertoires in COVID-19. The protocol was immunoSEQ multiplex PCR, while the TCRdb copy is restricted to in-frame clones and leaves out a portion. The sample has 200,000 or so clones; about 80% are singletons. CDR3 length equals 21 residues. The germline V gene encodes CDR1 SNHLY and CDR2 FYNNEI. V shed 7 bases, J shed 3 bases, and the junction held 27 bases outside the gene matches. This receptor was obtained from a human donor with acute or convalescent COVID-19. The donor label of this sample is uncertain. The chain couples TRBV2 to TRBJ2-7, with 10 bases identical to TRBD2. The sample taken for sequencing was peripheral blood. The DNA of the CDR3 is TGTGCCAGCAACCGGGACACCCGGACTAGCGGCCGTGCTGGGGGGCTCTACGAGCAGTACTTC. This codes for CASNRDTRTSGRAGGLYEQYF.